The entry that follows covers one TCR beta chain sequence. With V trimmed by 3 bases and J by 4 bases, 7 bases remained unmatched. The CDR3 consists of 14 residues. Germline CDR1 DFQATT, CDR2 SNEGSKA (reference sequence). Repertoires were generated with immunoSEQ multiplex PCR, while TCRdb's copy carries only in-frame clones and drops some. Of some 390,000 clones listed, around 91% are singletons. This sample is drawn from a study of blood T cell repertoires in COVID-19. The wider study: Whether acute or convalescent, the COVID-19 samples came from the United States, Italy and Spain. From T cells, B-cell-depleted T cells, or PBMCs came the material, which was cDNA or gDNA.

The chain recombines TRBV20-1 with TRBJ1-2; 8 bases match TRBD1. The clonotype originates from a woman between 40 and 50 years old with COVID-19, enrolled during active disease. The sequencing input was peripheral blood. CDR3 sequence (DNA): TGCAGTGCTAGTAGGGAAGGACAGGGCTATGGCTACACCTTC. Translation: CSASREGQGYGYTF.